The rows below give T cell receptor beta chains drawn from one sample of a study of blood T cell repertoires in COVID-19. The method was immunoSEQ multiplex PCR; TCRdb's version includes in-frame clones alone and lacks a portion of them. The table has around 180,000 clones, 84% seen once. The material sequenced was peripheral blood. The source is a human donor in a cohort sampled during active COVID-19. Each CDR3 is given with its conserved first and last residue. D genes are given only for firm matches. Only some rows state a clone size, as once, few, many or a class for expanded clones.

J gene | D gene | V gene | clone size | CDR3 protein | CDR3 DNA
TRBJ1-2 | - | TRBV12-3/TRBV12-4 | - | CASSLGGSYGYTF | TGTGCCAGCAGTTTAGGAGGAAGTTATGGCTACACCTTC
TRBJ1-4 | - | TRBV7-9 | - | CASSNGATNEKLFF | TGTGCCAGCAGCAACGGTGCTACTAATGAAAAACTGTTTTTT
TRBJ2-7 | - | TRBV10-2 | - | CASSESKAGRTYEQYF | TGCGCCAGCAGTGAGTCGAAGGCAGGCCGAACCTACGAGCAGTACTTC
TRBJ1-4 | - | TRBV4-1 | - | CASSQKPLGGESEKLFF | TGCGCCAGCAGCCAAAAACCGCTAGGAGGGGAAAGTGAAAAACTGTTTTTT
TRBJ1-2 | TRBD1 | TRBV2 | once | CASSDGTGANYGYTF | TGTGCCAGCAGTGATGGGACAGGGGCTAACTATGGCTACACCTTC
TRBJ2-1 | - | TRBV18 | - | CASSPDTGNEQFF | TGTGCCAGCTCGCCAGACACAGGGAATGAGCAGTTCTTC
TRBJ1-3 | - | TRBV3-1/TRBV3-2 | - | CASSLTLPTTGNTIYF | TGTGCCAGCAGCCTAACACTACCTACTACTGGAAACACCATATATTTT
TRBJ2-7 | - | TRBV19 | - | CATFSPSGDEQYF | TGTGCCACCTTTTCTCCGTCCGGGGACGAGCAGTACTTC
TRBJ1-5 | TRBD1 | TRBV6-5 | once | CASSLTGGGQPQHF | TGTGCCAGCAGTCTTACAGGGGGCGGGCAGCCCCAGCATTTT
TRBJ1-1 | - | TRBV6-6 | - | CASTHRQGYGTEAFF | TGTGCCAGCACCCACCGTCAGGGGTATGGAACTGAAGCTTTCTTT
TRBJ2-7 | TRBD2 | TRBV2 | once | CASSERRGRGEQYF | TGTGCCAGCAGTGAACGGCGGGGGAGGGGCGAGCAGTACTTC
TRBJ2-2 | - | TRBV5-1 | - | CASSFGAQNTGELFF | TGCGCCAGCAGCTTTGGAGCCCAGAACACCGGGGAGCTGTTTTTT
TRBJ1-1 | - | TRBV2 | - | CASSEEVNTEAFF | TGTGCCAGCAGTGAGGAGGTGAACACTGAAGCTTTCTTT
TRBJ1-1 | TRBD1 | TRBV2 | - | CASIVPGQGAEAFF | TGTGCCAGCATAGTCCCGGGACAGGGGGCTGAAGCTTTCTTT
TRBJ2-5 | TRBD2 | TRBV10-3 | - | CAISETGGPETQYF | TGTGCCATCAGTGAAACGGGGGGGCCTGAGACCCAGTACTTC
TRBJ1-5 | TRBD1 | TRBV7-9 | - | CASSLTGGSNQPQHF | TGTGCCAGCAGCTTGACAGGGGGCAGCAATCAGCCCCAGCATTTT
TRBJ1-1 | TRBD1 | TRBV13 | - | CASSIRQGAGEAFF | TGTGCCAGCAGCATACGACAGGGGGCGGGTGAAGCTTTCTTT
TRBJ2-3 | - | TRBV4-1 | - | CASSQGASTDTQYF | TGCGCCAGCAGCCAAGGGGCCAGCACAGATACGCAGTATTTT
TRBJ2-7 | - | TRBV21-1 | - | CASRGQGAWEQYF | TGTGCCAGCAGGGGACAGGGGGCATGGGAGCAGTACTTC
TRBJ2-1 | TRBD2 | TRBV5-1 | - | CASSGWTSGAEIGQFF | TGCGCCAGCAGCGGCTGGACTAGCGGGGCCGAGATAGGGCAGTTCTTC
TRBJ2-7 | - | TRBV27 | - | CASSSEGYRAPYEQYF | TGTGCCAGCAGCTCAGAGGGTTATAGGGCACCCTACGAGCAGTACTTC
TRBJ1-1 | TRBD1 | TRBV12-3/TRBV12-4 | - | CASSLATGGQAFF | TGTGCCAGCAGTTTAGCGACAGGGGGGCAAGCTTTCTTT
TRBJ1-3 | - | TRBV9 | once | CASSVAPRQLSGNTIYF | TGTGCCAGCAGCGTAGCGCCTCGACAGCTCTCTGGAAACACCATATATTTT
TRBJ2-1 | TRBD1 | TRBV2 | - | CASTSRRTGVNEQFF | TGTGCCAGCACCTCCCGGAGGACAGGGGTCAATGAGCAGTTCTTC
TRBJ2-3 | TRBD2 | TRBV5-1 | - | CASCFSGTSQFGTDTQYF | TGCGCCAGCTGCTTTTCCGGGACTAGCCAGTTTGGCACAGATACGCAGTATTTT
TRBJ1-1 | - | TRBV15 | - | CATSRDRSRAANTEAFF | TGTGCCACCAGCAGAGACCGCAGCCGAGCGGCGAACACTGAAGCTTTCTTT
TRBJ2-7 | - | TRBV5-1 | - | CASSLGGGSYEQYF | TGCGCCAGCAGCTTGGGCGGAGGGTCCTACGAGCAGTACTTC
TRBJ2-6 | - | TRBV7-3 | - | CASSLFVGSSGANVLTF | TGTGCCAGCAGCTTATTTGTGGGCAGCTCTGGGGCCAACGTCCTGACTTTC
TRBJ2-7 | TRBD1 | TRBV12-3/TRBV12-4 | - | CASSRDSSYEQYF | TGTGCCAGCAGTCGGGACAGTTCCTACGAGCAGTACTTC
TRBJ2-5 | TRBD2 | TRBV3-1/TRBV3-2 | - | CASSQAPRGGLETQYF | TGTGCCAGCAGCCAAGCCCCGCGGGGGGGGCTGGAGACCCAGTACTTC
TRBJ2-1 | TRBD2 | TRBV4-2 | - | CASSQVGLADNEQFF | TGTGCCAGCAGCCAAGTGGGACTAGCGGACAATGAGCAGTTCTTC
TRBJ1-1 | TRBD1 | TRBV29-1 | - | CSVERTGHRAFF | TGCAGCGTTGAGCGGACAGGGCATCGAGCTTTCTTT
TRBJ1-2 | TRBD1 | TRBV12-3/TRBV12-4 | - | CASSFGQGRTF | TGTGCCAGCAGTTTCGGACAGGGTAGGACTTTC
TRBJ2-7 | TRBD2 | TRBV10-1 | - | CASSPGGTPYEQYF | TGCGCCAGCAGTCCGGGGGGGACCCCCTACGAGCAGTACTTC
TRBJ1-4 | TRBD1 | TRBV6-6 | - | CASSQDRANEKLFF | TGTGCCAGCAGTCAGGACAGGGCTAATGAAAAACTGTTTTTT
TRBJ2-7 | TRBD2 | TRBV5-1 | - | CASSFLSSGGSYEQYF | TGCGCCAGCAGCTTTCTGTCTAGCGGGGGTTCCTACGAGCAGTACTTC
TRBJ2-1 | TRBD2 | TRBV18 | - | CASSPDSGASYNEQFF | TGTGCCAGCTCACCAGATAGCGGGGCCTCCTACAATGAGCAGTTCTTC
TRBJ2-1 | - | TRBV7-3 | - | CASSLNAGSDNEQFF | TGTGCCAGCAGCTTAAACGCAGGGTCCGACAATGAGCAGTTCTTC
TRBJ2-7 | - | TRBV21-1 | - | CASILRRVQGGQYF | TGTGCCAGCATCTTGCGCAGGGTTCAAGGCGGGCAGTACTTC
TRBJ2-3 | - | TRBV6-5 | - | CASSRGATSTDTQYF | TGTGCCAGCAGTCGTGGGGCCACTAGCACAGATACGCAGTATTTT
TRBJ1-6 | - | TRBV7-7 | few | CASSARWGPGVINSPLHF | TGTGCCAGCAGCGCCAGATGGGGACCGGGAGTTATTAATTCACCCCTCCACTTT
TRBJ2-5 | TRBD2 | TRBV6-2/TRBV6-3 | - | CASSSGPGREKTQYF | TGTGCCAGCAGTTCTGGACCCGGGCGGGAGAAGACCCAGTACTTC
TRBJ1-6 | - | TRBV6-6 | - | CASSYAGEGSPLHF | TGTGCCAGCAGTTACGCGGGGGAGGGTTCACCCCTCCACTTT
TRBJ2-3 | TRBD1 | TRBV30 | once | CAWTAGQGVQYF | TGTGCCTGGACCGCCGGACAGGGGGTGCAGTATTTT
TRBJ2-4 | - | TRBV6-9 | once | CASSYSRGFAKNIQYF | TGTGCCAGCAGTTATTCGAGGGGGTTTGCCAAAAACATTCAGTACTTC
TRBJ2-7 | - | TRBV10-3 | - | CAISDRRATANYEQYF | TGTGCCATCAGTGACAGGAGGGCCACCGCCAACTACGAGCAGTACTTC
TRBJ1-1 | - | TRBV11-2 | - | CASSLVRVPEAFF | TGTGCCAGCAGCTTAGTCAGGGTTCCTGAAGCTTTCTTT
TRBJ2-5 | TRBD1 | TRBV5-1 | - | CASSLGPGTEQETQYF | TGCGCCAGCAGCCTGGGTCCCGGGACAGAGCAAGAGACCCAGTACTTC
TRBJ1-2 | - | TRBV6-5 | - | CASSSIFEQGYGYTF | TGTGCCAGCAGTTCCATTTTCGAACAGGGATATGGCTACACCTTC